The 13 T cell receptor beta chains listed next were all sequenced from one sample in a study of shared clonotypes between healthy human individuals. The assay was immunoSEQ multiplex PCR, and TCRdb's table has in-frame clones only and misses some. The sample lists over 300,000 clones; around 87% were seen once. Sequencing input: memory CD8+ T cells sorted from blood. Subset defined: CD45RO+ cells pooled with CCR7-negative TemRA cells. These receptors were obtained from a man aged 18 to 35 in good health.

The chain combines TRBV7-2 with TRBJ2-2, with 8 bases matching TRBD2. Germline CDR1 reads SGHTA; CDR2 reads FQGNSA. The ends lost 5 bases at V and 5 bases at J; junction bases unmatched: 10. The CDR3 loop spans 16 amino acids. CDR3 DNA: TGTGCCAGCAGCCGACTAGCGTTGGTATGGACCGGGGAGCTGTTTTTT. This sequence encodes CASSRLALVWTGELFF.

The chain has TRBV25-1 and TRBJ2-7, with D unresolved. Germline V lookup: CDR1 MGHDK, CDR2 SYGVNS. The V gene lost 0 bases and the J gene lost 7 bases, with 13 bases spanning the gap. There are 14 residues in the CDR3. The CDR3 sequence: CASSEYSWVGEQYF. DNA for the CDR3: TGTGCCAGCAGTGAATACAGTTGGGTCGGGGAGCAGTACTTC.

This rearrangement joins TRBV5-4 to TRBJ1-2, with D perhaps matching TRBD1 (5 bases). The V gene lost 5 bases and the J gene lost 6 bases, with 14 bases spanning the gap. The CDR3 runs to 13 residues. CDR1 and CDR2 (germline): SGHNT, YYREEE (reference sequence). The DNA of the CDR3 is TGTGCCAGCAGATCCGTGGGACGGCATGGCTACACCTTC. Amino acid sequence: CASRSVGRHGYTF.

CDR3 coding DNA: TGTGCCAGCAGCTTGTTGAGGGAAACTAATGAAAAACTGTTTTTT. This sequence encodes CASSLLRETNEKLFF. V and J are TRBV5-5 and TRBJ1-4; D unresolved. This CDR3 region has 15 residues. V was pared by 1 base and J by 1 base, with 8 bases between. The germline CDR1 and CDR2 sequences are SGHKS and YYEKEE (reference sequence).

V usage is TRBV2 and J usage is TRBJ1-2; 9 bases map to TRBD1. From germline, CDR1 is SNHLY and CDR2 FYNNEI. Trimming removed 6 bases from V and 7 bases from J; junction bases left unmatched: 9. The CDR3 is 14 amino acids. CDR3 sequence (DNA): TGTGCCAGCAGGATGACAGGGGGTGCACCTGGCTACACCTTC. As protein: CASRMTGGAPGYTF.

In nucleotides, the CDR3 is TGCGCCAGCAGGACTAGCGACTACGAGCAGTACTTC. Its translation: CASRTSDYEQYF. The chain carries TRBV5-1 and TRBJ2-7; 8 bases line up with TRBD2. The CDR3 spans 12 residues. Germline CDR1 and CDR2: SGHRS and YFSETQ. The V segment lost 5 bases and the J segment 3 bases; nucleotides outside the gene matches: 1.

The chain combines TRBV13 with TRBJ2-4; D may be TRBD2 (6 bases). CDR3 length: 13 amino acids. Germline V gives CDR1 PRHDT, CDR2 FYEKMQ (reference sequence). Trimming pared 6 bases from V and 16 bases from J, leaving 22 bases between. The CDR3 DNA is TGTGCCAGCAGTACTCGTGGGGGGATGGACTTCTACTTC. Translating gives CASSTRGGMDFYF.

Only one count was recorded for this clone. The chain uses TRBV5-6 and TRBJ2-2, with D tentatively TRBD1 (5 bases). The CDR3 runs to 15 residues. V dropped 2 bases and J dropped 3 bases, with 11 bases sitting between them. CDR1 is SGHDT, CDR2 YYEEEE, per germline. The CDR3: CASSFPRDYTGELFF. Written as DNA, the CDR3 is TGTGCCAGCAGCTTTCCCAGGGATTACACCGGGGAGCTGTTTTTT. Based on the CDR3 plus reference TRBV5-6 and TRBJ2-2, the full variable domain is DAGVTQSPTHLIKTRGQQVTLRCSPKSGHDTVSWYQQALGQGPQFIFQYYEEEERQRGNFPDRFSGHQFPNYSSELNVNALLLGDSALYLCASSFPRDYTGELFFGEGSRLTVL.

V and J are TRBV6-5 and TRBJ2-3; D gene uncertain. V lost 5 bases and J 9 bases, leaving 18 bases between the germline ends. The length of the CDR3 is 14 residues. Germline CDR1 and CDR2: MNHEY and SVGAGI. The CDR3 nucleotides read TGTGCCAGCAGTCCCGTGAGTCTAACGGCGACGCAGTATTTT. The encoded protein is CASSPVSLTATQYF.

CDR3 DNA: TGTGCCAGCAGCCCCAGGGGCCAAAGATCCTACAATGAGCAGTTCTTC. It yields the protein CASSPRGQRSYNEQFF. The chain carries TRBV7-9 and TRBJ2-1; D might be TRBD1 (6 bases). Looked up from germline, CDR1 is SEHNR and CDR2 is FQNEAQ (reference sequence). The CDR3 contains 16 residues. V was trimmed by 5 bases and J by 1 base, leaving 15 bases between them.

The chain combines TRBV9 with TRBJ2-2; a weak D match, TRBD1 (5 bases). CDR1 and CDR2 (germline): SGDLS, YYNGEE. V was trimmed by 0 bases and J by 1 base, leaving 13 bases between them. The CDR3 length is 17 residues. The CDR3 loop reads CASSVGVATVNTGELFF. In nucleotides, the CDR3 is TGTGCCAGCAGCGTAGGCGTTGCGACAGTGAACACCGGGGAGCTGTTTTTT.

The CDR3 region has the DNA TGCGCCAGCAGCCGACTCATCCGGGACAGCTACGAGCAGTACTTC. It yields the protein CASSRLIRDSYEQYF. The chain employs TRBV4-1 and TRBJ2-7; TRBD1 aligns across 7 bases. Germline assignment: CDR1 MGHRA and CDR2 YSYEKL. V gave up 4 bases and J gave up 3 bases; unmatched junction bases: 9. The CDR3 runs to 15 residues.

V is TRBV7-9 and J is TRBJ2-3, with TRBD1 matching 11 bases. With V trimmed by 0 bases and J by 5 bases, 4 bases remained unmatched. The length of the CDR3 is 16 residues. Germline V lookup: CDR1 SEHNR, CDR2 FQNEAQ (reference sequence). The CDR3 is CASSLADRGPGDTQYF. The CDR3 DNA is TGTGCCAGCAGCTTAGCGGACAGGGGGCCGGGAGATACGCAGTATTTT.